Here is one T cell receptor beta chain with its context. Under the authors' procedure: Nucleated cell number was recorded as an estimate derived from reference gene primer amplification. This table comes from immunoSEQ multiplex PCR, and its TCRdb copy is limited to in-frame clones, with some not included. V, J and clone size are taken as reported in that table, and D and trimming were inferred from the DNA itself. The sample records 80,000 to 100,000 clones, about 77% being singletons. This sample stems from a study of blood T cell repertoires in COVID-19. The wider study: From T cells, B-cell-depleted T cells, or PBMCs came the material, which was cDNA or gDNA.

The V gene end was trimmed by 4 bases and the J gene end by 5 bases; junction bases not matched to a gene: 9. Germline lookup yields CDR1 PRHDT and CDR2 FYEKMQ (reference sequence). The CDR3 loop spans 15 amino acids. The origin of this receptor is a human donor in a cohort sampled during active COVID-19. The V call is TRBV13, the J call TRBJ2-7, with 9 bases fitting TRBD1. The specimen sequenced was peripheral blood. The chain's CDR3 is CASSYRDRESHEQYF. Written as DNA, the CDR3 is TGTGCCAGCAGCTACCGGGACAGGGAGTCGCACGAGCAGTACTTC.